The entry below gives a single T cell receptor beta chain sequence along with its context. The sample is drawn from a study of identical twins. Template switching added a universal primer site, and cDNA bore unique molecular identifiers. TCRdb fed the 5' RACE reads into MiXCR, producing one record per CDR3 protein. The table includes 550,000 to 700,000 distinct CDR3 sequences, approximately 21% detected once. V gave up 5 bases and J gave up 6 bases; unmatched junction bases: 4. The germline V gene has CDR1 DFQATT and CDR2 SNEGSKA (reference sequence). CDR3 length: 13 amino acids. Another study also made use of these data, one on T cells expressing NK-cell markers. This second report adds: Out of eight donors sequenced, seven tested HCMV-seropositive and the remaining one seronegative. What remained unclear was the HCMV specificity of expanded NKG2C+ T cell clones.

The specimen was PBMCs. The source is a young woman in good health. The gene calls are TRBV20-1 and TRBJ1-6; the match to TRBD1 covers 7 bases. CDR3 loop: CSAYRDSNSPLHF. The CDR3 DNA reads as TGCAGTGCTTACCGGGACAGTAATTCACCCCTCCACTTT.